This passage covers 22 T cell receptor beta chains from one sample sequenced in a study of T-cell memory formation after mild COVID-19. TCRdb used MiXCR to reprocess the 5' RACE reads, holding one entry per CDR3 protein. The sample has about 350,000 distinct CDR3 sequences, roughly an eighth seen once; the top ten hold about 20%. Sequenced: PBMCs or a T cell subset sorted from them (not recorded which). All receptors derive from a man in his late teens or twenties who had mild COVID-19 (a few samples of this study predate the infection). Cell type and time point are not known.

V gene TRBV20-1 combines with J gene TRBJ1-1; D remains unclear. Trimming cost V 5 bases and J 0 bases, with 4 bases left between them. Per the germline V gene, CDR1 is DFQATT and CDR2 is SNEGSKA (reference sequence). This CDR3 comprises 11 residues. The CDR3 bases are TGCAGTGCTCGGGTGAACACTGAAGCTTTCTTT. Residues: CSARVNTEAFF.

The chain carries TRBV9 and TRBJ2-1, with a possible D match to TRBD2 (5 bases). CDR1 is SGDLS and CDR2 is YYNGEE in the germline V gene. V was cut by 4 bases and J by 10 bases, with 12 bases left in between. This CDR3 contains 12 residues. The chain's CDR3 is CASSPGSVEQFF. The CDR3 DNA follows: TGTGCCAGCAGCCCTGGGAGCGTAGAGCAGTTCTTC.

This clonotype was found many times. The J gene is TRBJ2-7, the V gene TRBV29-1; the D is unclear. The length of the CDR3 is 14 residues. Trimming left V 6 bases short and J 4 bases short, with 19 bases between. The V gene's germline CDR1 is SQVTM and CDR2 ANQGSEA. Here the CDR3 reads CSVAVWTDFYEQYF. CDR3 DNA: TGCAGCGTGGCCGTGTGGACGGATTTTTACGAGCAGTACTTC.

V gene TRBV7-9 combines with J gene TRBJ1-1; maybe TRBD1 (5 bases). The germline V gene has CDR1 SEHNR and CDR2 FQNEAQ (reference sequence). V was clipped by 8 bases and J by 1 base, with 14 bases between them. The CDR3 loop spans 14 amino acids. CDR3 sequence (DNA): TGTGCCAGCTTCCTCTTCGGGGCGAACACTGAAGCTTTCTTT. This sequence encodes CASFLFGANTEAFF. The full variable domain, completed using reference TRBV7-9 and TRBJ1-1, is DTGVSQNPRHKITKRGQNVTFRCDPISEHNRLYWYRQTLGQGPEFLTYFQNEAQLEKSRLLSDRFSAERPKGSFSTLEIQRTEQGDSAMYLCASFLFGANTEAFFGQGTRLTVV.

This clonotype was seen a few times. The V call is TRBV5-1, the J call TRBJ2-1; a weak D match, TRBD2 (6 bases). The germline CDR1 and CDR2 sequences are SGHRS and YFSETQ. V gave up 4 bases and J gave up 8 bases, with 19 bases separating them. There are 15 residues in the CDR3. CDR3 nucleotides: TGCGCCAGCAGCGTCACGGGACTCCGGAGCTATGAGCAGTTCTTC. This encodes CASSVTGLRSYEQFF. Complete variable domain (other parts from reference TRBV5-1 and TRBJ2-1): KAGVTQTPRYLIKTRGQQVTLSCSPISGHRSVSWYQQTPGQGLQFLFEYFSETQRNKGNFPGRFSGRQFSNSRSEMNVSTLELGDSALYLCASSVTGLRSYEQFFGPGTRLTVL.

This clonotype has only a few counts. The chain is built from TRBV9 and TRBJ2-7; TRBD1 agrees at 8 bases. Germline CDR1 SGDLS, CDR2 YYNGEE. This CDR3 region has 16 residues. Losses at the gene ends were 4 bases for V and 2 bases for J; bases not matched to a gene: 11. Here the CDR3 reads CASSLIGGQAPYEQYF. Written as DNA, the CDR3 is TGTGCCAGCAGCCTCATAGGGGGACAGGCGCCCTACGAGCAGTACTTC.

This clonotype came up a few times. The rearrangement links TRBV24-1 to TRBJ1-2, with D unresolved. This CDR3 spans 15 amino acids. Trimming removed 2 bases at V and 1 base at J, with 10 bases between. The V gene's germline CDR1 is KGHDR and CDR2 SFDVKD. The CDR3 sequence is CATSDSAAINYGYTF. DNA for the CDR3: TGTGCCACCAGTGATTCGGCCGCCATTAACTATGGCTACACCTTC.

This clonotype was detected only a few times. The genes are TRBV12-3 or TRBV12-4 and TRBJ1-5; TRBD1 matches at 11 bases. The CDR3 runs to 15 residues. The junction had 7 bases not matched to a gene; V was cut back by 7 bases and J by 5 bases. CDR3 region: CASTQGQGADQPQHF. The CDR3 coding sequence is TGTGCCAGCACACAAGGACAGGGGGCCGATCAGCCCCAGCATTTT.

This clonotype was seen a single time. CDR3 sequence: CASSPTGPYSYNEQFF. CDR3 sequence (DNA): TGTGCCAGCAGCCCCACTGGGCCTTACTCCTACAATGAGCAGTTCTTC. This sequence joins TRBV6-2 or TRBV6-3 and TRBJ2-1; D is undetermined. Germline CDR1 is MNHEY and CDR2 is SVGEGT. The V gene lost 6 bases and the J gene lost 0 bases, with 15 bases spanning the gap. This CDR3 has 16 residues.

The genes are TRBV29-1 and TRBJ2-3, with 8 bases matching TRBD2. The CDR3 is 13 amino acids. Germline CDR1 SQVTM, CDR2 ANQGSEA. V shed 1 base, J shed 3 bases, and the junction held 0 bases outside the gene matches. CDR3 region: CSVEGGGTDTQYF. The CDR3 DNA sequence: TGCAGCGTTGAAGGCGGGGGGACAGATACGCAGTATTTT.

The chain couples TRBV5-6 to TRBJ1-5, with D uncertain. Trimming cost V 4 bases and J 6 bases, with 8 bases left between them. Germline CDR1 is SGHDT and CDR2 is YYEEEE. There are 12 residues in the CDR3. The CDR3 loop is CASSTTSQPQHF. The CDR3 nucleotides read TGTGCCAGCAGCACAACGAGTCAGCCCCAGCATTTT.

This clonotype was counted between two and nine times. DNA of the CDR3: TGTGCCAGCAGCTCGTGGGTGGTGGAGACCCAGTACTTC. It specifies CASSSWVVETQYF. This sequence joins TRBV28 and TRBJ2-5; D not resolved. This CDR3 is 13 amino acids long. CDR1 and CDR2 from the germline V gene are MDHEN and SYDVKM. V was trimmed by 6 bases and J by 5 bases, leaving 13 bases between them.

The chain recombines TRBV30 with TRBJ2-7; no reliable D call. Trimming shortened V by 5 bases and J by 3 bases, and 14 bases separated the two germline ends. Per germline, CDR1 GTSNPN and CDR2 SVGIG (reference sequence). CDR3 length: 13 residues. The CDR3 DNA follows: TGTGCCTGGGAGAGAGACGGCGACTACGAGCAGTACTTC. Translated: CAWERDGDYEQYF. The full variable domain, its missing parts supplied by reference TRBV30 and TRBJ2-7, is SQTIHQWPATLVQPVGSPLSLECTVEGTSNPNLYWYRQAAGRGLQLLFYSVGIGQISSEVPQNLSASRPQDRQFILSSKKLLLSDSGFYLCAWERDGDYEQYFGPGTRLTVT.

V and J are TRBV7-3 and TRBJ2-1, with D possibly being TRBD1 (7 bases). Trimming left V 5 bases short and J 7 bases short, with 15 bases between. The CDR3 covers 14 residues. CDR1 and CDR2 (germline): SGHTA, FQGTGA. The CDR3 nucleotides are TGTGCCAGCAGCGGAGGGAGCAGGGGGAATGAGCAGTTCTTC. It translates to CASSGGSRGNEQFF.

The chain joins TRBV6-2 or TRBV6-3 to TRBJ2-7; D gene unclear. Looked up from germline, CDR1 is MNHEY and CDR2 is SVGEGT. V dropped 0 bases and J dropped 2 bases, with 8 bases sitting between them. The CDR3 extends over 14 amino acids. The CDR3 loop is CASSYSGSPYEQYV. The DNA of the CDR3 is TGTGCCAGCAGTTACTCAGGGTCGCCCTACGAGCAGTACGTC.

This chain connects TRBV11-2 to TRBJ2-3, with 9 bases identical to TRBD2. The germline gives CDR1 SGHAT, CDR2 FQNNGV. The CDR3 loop spans 16 amino acids. Trimming at V came to 2 bases and at J to 5 bases, leaving 8 bases not matched to a gene. CDR3 protein: CASSLTAGGRLDTQYF. The CDR3 DNA follows: TGTGCCAGCAGCTTAACCGCGGGGGGGCGATTAGATACGCAGTATTTT.

The rearrangement uses TRBV19 and TRBJ1-1; tentative D call: TRBD1 (5 bases). Germline V CDR1 and CDR2: LNHDA, SQIVND (reference sequence). This CDR3 has 14 amino acids. V was pared by 5 bases and J by 6 bases, with 16 bases between. The CDR3 DNA sequence: TGTGCCAGTAGTGGTCCAGGAGGGGCGGCTGAAGCTTTCTTT. Protein: CASSGPGGAAEAFF. Supplemented by reference TRBV19 and TRBJ1-1, the full variable domain reads DGGITQSPKYLFRKEGQNVTLSCEQNLNHDAMYWYRQDPGQGLRLIYYSQIVNDFQKGDIAEGYSVSREKKESFPLTVTSAQKNPTAFYLCASSGPGGAAEAFFGQGTRLTVV.

J is TRBJ2-7 and V is TRBV5-1; D remains ambiguous. This CDR3 is built from 14 residues. CDR1 and CDR2 (germline): SGHRS, YFSETQ. The V end lost 4 bases, the J end lost 3 bases, and 14 bases lay between the germline ends. The CDR3 spells CASSLPEAHYEQYF. The CDR3 DNA follows: TGCGCCAGCAGCCTCCCCGAGGCACACTACGAGCAGTACTTC. Variable domain in full (rest from reference TRBV5-1 and TRBJ2-7): KAGVTQTPRYLIKTRGQQVTLSCSPISGHRSVSWYQQTPGQGLQFLFEYFSETQRNKGNFPGRFSGRQFSNSRSEMNVSTLELGDSALYLCASSLPEAHYEQYFGPGTRLTVT.

This clonotype was seen only a few times. The chain has TRBV18 and TRBJ2-1, with no clear D. V shed 0 bases and J shed 6 bases, with 9 bases lying between them. Germline assignment: CDR1 KGHSH and CDR2 LQKENI. This CDR3 contains 14 residues. The CDR3: CASSPPGSANEQFF. The CDR3 DNA reads TGTGCCAGCTCACCACCGGGCTCAGCCAATGAGCAGTTCTTC.

The V call is TRBV6-1, the J call TRBJ2-7; 8 nucleotides agree with TRBD2. CDR3 length: 13 residues. V dropped 4 bases and J dropped 2; count of bases not matched to a gene: 1. Germline V gene sequence: CDR1 MNHNS, CDR2 SASEGT. This chain's CDR3 is CASSAGLAYEQYF. The CDR3 DNA reads as TGTGCCAGCAGTGCGGGACTAGCCTACGAGCAGTACTTC.

This chain joins TRBV7-9 and TRBJ2-1; 9 bases line up with TRBD2. In germline, CDR1 is SEHNR, CDR2 FQNEAQ (reference sequence). The CDR3 contains 14 residues. Germline trimming cut 2 bases from V and 7 bases from J; bases unmatched to any gene: 3. CDR3 DNA: TGTGCCAGCAGCTTACGTCTAGCGGGGAATGAGCAGTTCTTC. It translates to CASSLRLAGNEQFF.

The sample holds a few counts of this clonotype. The chain carries TRBV4-2 and TRBJ2-4, with 7 nucleotides matching TRBD1. V trimming: 0 bases; J trimming: 1 base; junction bases outside the gene matches: 3. Germline V CDR1 and CDR2: LGHNA, YNFKEQ. This CDR3 is 16 amino acids long. The CDR3 DNA is TGTGCCAGCAGCCAAGAAGAGGGGGCGGCCAAAAACATTCAGTACTTC. Protein product: CASSQEEGAAKNIQYF.